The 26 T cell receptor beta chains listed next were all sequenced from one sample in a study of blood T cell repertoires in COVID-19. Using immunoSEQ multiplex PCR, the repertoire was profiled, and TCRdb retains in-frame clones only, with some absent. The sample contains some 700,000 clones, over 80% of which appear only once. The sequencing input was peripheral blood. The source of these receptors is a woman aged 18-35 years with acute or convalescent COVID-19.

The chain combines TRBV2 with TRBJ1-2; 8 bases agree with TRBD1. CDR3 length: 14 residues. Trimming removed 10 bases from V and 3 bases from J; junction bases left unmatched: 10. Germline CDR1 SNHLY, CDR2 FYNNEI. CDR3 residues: CATVIDRGDYGYTF. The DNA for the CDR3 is TGTGCCACCGTAATCGACAGGGGCGACTATGGCTACACCTTC.

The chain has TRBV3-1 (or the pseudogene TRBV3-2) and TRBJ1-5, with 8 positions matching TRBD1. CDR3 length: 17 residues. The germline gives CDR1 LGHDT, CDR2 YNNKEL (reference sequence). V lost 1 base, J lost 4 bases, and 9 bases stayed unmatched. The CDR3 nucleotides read TGTGCCAGCAGCCAAGGAAGGCCAGGGGGCTGGAATCAGCCCCAGCATTTT. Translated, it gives CASSQGRPGGWNQPQHF.

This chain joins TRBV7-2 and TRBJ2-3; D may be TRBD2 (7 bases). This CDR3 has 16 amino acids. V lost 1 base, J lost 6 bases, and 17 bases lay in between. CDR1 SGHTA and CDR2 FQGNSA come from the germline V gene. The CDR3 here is CASSLGGGALSDTQYF. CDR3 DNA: TGTGCCAGCAGCTTAGGTGGGGGGGCCCTCAGTGATACGCAGTATTTT.

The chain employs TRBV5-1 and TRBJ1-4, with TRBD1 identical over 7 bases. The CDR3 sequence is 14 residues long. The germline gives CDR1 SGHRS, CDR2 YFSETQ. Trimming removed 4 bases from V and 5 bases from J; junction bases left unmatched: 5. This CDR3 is CASSPPGGNEKLFF. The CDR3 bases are TGCGCCAGCAGCCCCCCAGGGGGGAATGAAAAACTGTTTTTT.

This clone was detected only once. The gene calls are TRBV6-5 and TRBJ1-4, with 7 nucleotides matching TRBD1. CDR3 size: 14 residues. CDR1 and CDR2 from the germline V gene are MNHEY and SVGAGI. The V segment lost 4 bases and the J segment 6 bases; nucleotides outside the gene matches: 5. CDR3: CASSSTDRDEKLFF. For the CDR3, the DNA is TGTGCCAGCAGTTCGACCGACAGGGATGAAAAACTGTTTTTT.

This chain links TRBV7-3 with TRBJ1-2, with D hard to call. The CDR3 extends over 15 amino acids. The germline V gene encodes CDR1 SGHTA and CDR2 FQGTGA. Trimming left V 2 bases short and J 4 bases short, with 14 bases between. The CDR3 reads CASSLGLTPVYGYTF. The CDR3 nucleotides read TGTGCCAGCAGCTTAGGTTTAACTCCGGTCTATGGCTACACCTTC.

In nucleotides, the CDR3 is TGTGCCAGCAGCCCTCCTGGGGGGTATGGCTACACCTTC. It codes for CASSPPGGYGYTF. The chain is built from TRBV7-9 and TRBJ1-2; possible D gene TRBD1, 5 bases. CDR1 and CDR2 (germline): SEHNR, FQNEAQ (reference sequence). The V end was cut by 5 bases, the J end by 5 bases, with 12 bases between. The length of the CDR3 is 13 residues.

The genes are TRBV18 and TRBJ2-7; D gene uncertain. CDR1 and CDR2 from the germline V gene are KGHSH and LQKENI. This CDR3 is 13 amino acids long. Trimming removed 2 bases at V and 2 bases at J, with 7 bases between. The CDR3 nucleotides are TGTGCCAGCTCACCATTAACAGCCTACGAGCAGTACTTC. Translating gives CASSPLTAYEQYF.

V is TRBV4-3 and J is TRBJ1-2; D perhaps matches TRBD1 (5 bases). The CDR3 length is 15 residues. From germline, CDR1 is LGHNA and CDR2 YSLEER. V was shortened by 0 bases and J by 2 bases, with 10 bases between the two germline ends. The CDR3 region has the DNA TGCGCCAGCAGCCAAGACGGTAGGGGAAACTATGGCTACACCTTC. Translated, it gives CASSQDGRGNYGYTF.

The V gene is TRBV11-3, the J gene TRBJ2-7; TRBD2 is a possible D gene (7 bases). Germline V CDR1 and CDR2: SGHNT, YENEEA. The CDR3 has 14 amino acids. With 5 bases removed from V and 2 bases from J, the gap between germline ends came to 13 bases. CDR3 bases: TGTGCCAGCAGCCGCGGGGGCGGGGCCTACGAGCAGTACTTC. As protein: CASSRGGGAYEQYF.

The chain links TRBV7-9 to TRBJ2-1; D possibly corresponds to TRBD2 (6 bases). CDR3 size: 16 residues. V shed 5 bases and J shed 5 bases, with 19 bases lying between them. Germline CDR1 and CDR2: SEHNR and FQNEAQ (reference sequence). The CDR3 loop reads CASSPKGGRSHNEQFF. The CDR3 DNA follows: TGTGCCAGCAGCCCAAAGGGAGGTCGCTCACACAATGAGCAGTTCTTC.

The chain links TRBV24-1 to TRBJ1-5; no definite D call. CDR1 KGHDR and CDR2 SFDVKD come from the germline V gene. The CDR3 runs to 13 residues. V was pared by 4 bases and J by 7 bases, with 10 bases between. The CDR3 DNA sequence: TGTGCCACCAGTGACGCTGGAGGACAGCCCCAGCATTTT. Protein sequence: CATSDAGGQPQHF.

CDR3 bases: TGTGCCAGCAGCGTGAAGGAGTCACCCCTCCACTTT. It is translated as CASSVKESPLHF. The rearrangement uses TRBV6-5 and TRBJ1-6; D is unresolved. The V end lost 6 bases, the J end lost 10 bases, and 10 bases lay between the germline ends. The V gene's germline CDR1 is MNHEY and CDR2 SVGAGI. This CDR3 comprises 12 residues.

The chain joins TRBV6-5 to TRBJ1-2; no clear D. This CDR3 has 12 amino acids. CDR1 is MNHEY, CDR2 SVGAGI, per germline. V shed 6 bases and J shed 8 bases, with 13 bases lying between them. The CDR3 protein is CASRAPGGGYTF. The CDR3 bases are TGTGCCAGCAGAGCCCCGGGCGGGGGCTACACCTTC.

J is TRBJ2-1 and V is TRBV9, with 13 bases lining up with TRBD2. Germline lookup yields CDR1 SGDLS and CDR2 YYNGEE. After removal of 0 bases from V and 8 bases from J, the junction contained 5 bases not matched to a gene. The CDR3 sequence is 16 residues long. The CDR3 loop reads CASSVELAGGRDEQFF. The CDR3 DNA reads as TGTGCCAGCAGCGTAGAACTAGCGGGGGGGCGGGATGAGCAGTTCTTC.

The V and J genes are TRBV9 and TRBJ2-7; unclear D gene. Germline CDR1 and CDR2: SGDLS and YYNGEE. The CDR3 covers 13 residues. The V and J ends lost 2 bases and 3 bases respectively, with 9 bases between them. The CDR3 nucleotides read TGTGCCAGCAGCGTCGACACGGACTACGAGCAGTACTTC. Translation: CASSVDTDYEQYF.

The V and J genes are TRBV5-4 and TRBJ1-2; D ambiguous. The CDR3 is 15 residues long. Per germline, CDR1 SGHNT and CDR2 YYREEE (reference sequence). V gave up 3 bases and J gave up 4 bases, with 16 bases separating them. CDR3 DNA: TGTGCCAGCAGCTCATACAGTGGTACTGGCTATGGCTACACCTTC. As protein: CASSSYSGTGYGYTF.

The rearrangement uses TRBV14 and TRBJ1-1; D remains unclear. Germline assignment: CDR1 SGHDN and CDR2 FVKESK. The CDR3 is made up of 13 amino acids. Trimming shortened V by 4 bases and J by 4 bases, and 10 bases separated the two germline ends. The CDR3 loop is CASSLPSGTEAFF. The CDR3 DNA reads TGTGCCAGCAGCCTACCTTCGGGCACTGAAGCTTTCTTT.

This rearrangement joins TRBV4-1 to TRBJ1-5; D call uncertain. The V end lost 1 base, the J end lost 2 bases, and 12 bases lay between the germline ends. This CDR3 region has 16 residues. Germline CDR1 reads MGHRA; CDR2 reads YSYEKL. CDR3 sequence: CASSQGREQGNQPQHF. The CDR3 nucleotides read TGCGCCAGCAGCCAAGGCCGTGAACAAGGCAATCAGCCCCAGCATTTT.

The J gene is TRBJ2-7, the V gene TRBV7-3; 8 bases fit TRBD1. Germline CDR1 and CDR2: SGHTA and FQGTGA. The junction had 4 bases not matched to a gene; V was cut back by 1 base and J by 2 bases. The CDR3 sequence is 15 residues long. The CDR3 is CASSLKGGQAYEQYF. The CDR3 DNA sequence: TGTGCCAGCAGCTTAAAGGGGGGACAGGCCTACGAGCAGTACTTC.

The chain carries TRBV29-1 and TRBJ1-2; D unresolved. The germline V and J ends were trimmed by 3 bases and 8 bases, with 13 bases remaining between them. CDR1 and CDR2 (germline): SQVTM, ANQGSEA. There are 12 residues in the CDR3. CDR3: CSVDEGLEGYTF. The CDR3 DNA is TGCAGCGTTGATGAGGGCCTGGAAGGCTACACCTTC.

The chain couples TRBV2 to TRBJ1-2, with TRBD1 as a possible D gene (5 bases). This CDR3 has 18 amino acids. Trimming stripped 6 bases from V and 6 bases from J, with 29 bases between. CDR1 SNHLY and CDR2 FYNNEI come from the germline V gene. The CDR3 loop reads CASRDDGGSTPRGNGYTF. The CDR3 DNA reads TGTGCCAGCAGGGACGATGGGGGGTCCACACCTAGGGGTAATGGCTACACCTTC.

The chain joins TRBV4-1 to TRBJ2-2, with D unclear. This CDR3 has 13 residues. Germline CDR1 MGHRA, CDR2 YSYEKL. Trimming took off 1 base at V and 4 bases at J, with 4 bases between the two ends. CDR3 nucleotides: TGCGCCAGCAGCCAAGTATCCACCGGGGAGCTGTTTTTT. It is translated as CASSQVSTGELFF.

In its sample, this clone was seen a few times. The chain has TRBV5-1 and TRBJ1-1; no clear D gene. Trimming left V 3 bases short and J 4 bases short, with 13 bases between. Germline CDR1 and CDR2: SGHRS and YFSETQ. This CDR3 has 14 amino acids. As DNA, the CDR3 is TGCGCCAGCAGCTCCCTCGACACCACCACTGAAGCTTTCTTT. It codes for CASSSLDTTTEAFF.

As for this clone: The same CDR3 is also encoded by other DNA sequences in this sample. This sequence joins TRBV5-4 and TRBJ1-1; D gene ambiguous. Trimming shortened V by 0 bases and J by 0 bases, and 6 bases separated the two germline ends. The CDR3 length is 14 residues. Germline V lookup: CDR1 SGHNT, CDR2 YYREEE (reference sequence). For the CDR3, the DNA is TGTGCCAGCAGCTTGGACAGCATGAACACTGAAGCTTTCTTT. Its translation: CASSLDSMNTEAFF. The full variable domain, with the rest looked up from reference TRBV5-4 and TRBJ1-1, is ETGVTQSPTHLIKTRGQQVTLRCSSQSGHNTVSWYQQALGQGPQFIFQYYREEENGRGNFPPRFSGLQFPNYSSELNVNALELDDSALYLCASSLDSMNTEAFFGQGTRLTVV.

The CDR3 nucleotides read TGTGCCAGCAGTTACGAGGGATACACTGAAGCTTTCTTT. Its translation is CASSYEGYTEAFF. V is TRBV6-2 or TRBV6-3 and J is TRBJ1-1; D uncertain. The ends were cut back, 2 bases at V and 3 bases at J, with 7 bases in the middle. The CDR3 is 13 residues long. The germline gives CDR1 MNHEY, CDR2 SVGEGT.